The entry below gives a single TCR beta chain sequence along with its context. The table lists this clone with a count of one. Its antigen target is currently unknown. The input lacks base qualities; no much larger clone sits a single base away. V ends up 5 bases short and J 3 bases short, with an unmatched junction base count of 17. CDR1 and CDR2 are read off the germline V gene as SGDLS and YYNGEE. Counted from cysteine to phenylalanine, this CDR3 has 18 amino acids. This entry keeps only the CDR3 DNA: 54 bases, framed from base 1. The data derive from a study of shared clonotypes between healthy human individuals (dated by TCRdb to 2018 to 2020). Turning to the overall study: Three men and a couple of women, aged 18 to 49 years, made up the cohort. Per donor, three plates each were used for CD4 naive and CD4 memory, two for CD8 naive, and one for CD8 memory. To estimate repertoire size and how much clonotypes are shared between individuals, the study performed deep sequencing of blood TCR repertoires from a few healthy adults. Different laboratories and diverse techniques were used to prepare libraries and sequence TCR repertoires, to increase sequencing depth and limit assay-specific biases. Per donor, leukapheresis produced somewhere between about 0.9 and 9.5 billion PBMCs. What the work shows at the level of the full study, not this receptor alone: The small number of donors limited the genetic and exposure-history diversity represented. Naive subsets generally had larger estimated clonotype richness than memory subsets did. Sampling was restricted to blood, and TCR repertoires in tissues likely differ from the TCR repertoires found in blood. Across a few donors, roughly 5% of naive CD4, around 3.5% of naive CD8, approximately 2.5% of memory CD4, and approximately 0.42% of memory CD8 clonotypes were shared. Pairwise subsampling led to the expectation that sequencing depth would affect the degree of clonotype sharing among donors. Higher generation probabilities were observed for clonotypes shared by all four sorted-subset donors than for non-shared clonotypes. Even with the large sequencing depth, rarefaction of the sorted-subset datasets indicated that sequencing was incomplete.

CD8 naive samples were obtained by positive selection for CCR7 among CD45RO-negative cells, yielding a CD45RA+CCR7+ population from which TemRA cells were excluded. The donors were healthy, HIV-negative adults who had no recently reported acute infections or vaccinations. Every donor was a Caucasian adult living in Nashville, Tennessee, USA. After blood collection by leukapheresis, PBMCs were isolated using Ficoll-Histopaque density gradient centrifugation and then cryopreserved in the vapor phase of liquid nitrogen. Purity and quantity of every magnetically sorted T cell population were checked by analytical flow cytometry. Genomic DNA was isolated from every sorted fraction and measured by UV absorbance on a Nanodrop 2000c. Using the deep immunoSEQ assay, multiplex PCR amplified TCR CDR3 regions from genomic DNA. For each cell subset, the extracted genomic DNA was distributed evenly across all wells of several immunoSEQ 96-well plates, and each plate served as one replicate. For sorted subsets, around 200 ng genomic DNA, equal to approximately 30,000 T cell genomes, was loaded into each replicate PCR. Purified libraries were measured with a Qubit 3.0 fluorometer, size-checked on a Bioanalyzer 2100, and measured again with the KAPA Library Quantification kit. Each immunoSEQ 96-well plate was sequenced on its own single-read 150-cycle Illumina NextSeq 550 flow cell. Concerning the study's data processing: Because only junctional sequences without quality scores were contained in the immunoSEQ output, filtering matching that applied to full-length reads could not be performed. Sequences were annotated with PyIR, a Python wrapper for IgBLAST v1.9, using IMGT germline references to assign V/J genes and CDR3. Reads with weak V/J assignments (E-value above 1e-6), missing CDR3, stop codons, out-of-frame junctions, or ambiguous translated residues were removed. V3J clonotypes were defined as sequences sharing an identical inferred V gene, J gene, and CDR3 amino acid sequence. Percentage overlap between repertoires was computed as shared unique clonotypes divided by the size of the smaller repertoire. Repertoire richness was assessed with RTK rarefaction, the Chao1 estimator, and Recon v2.1 estimates of unobserved clonotypes. Generation probabilities were computed with OLGA for all TCRbeta clonotypes obtained by the gDNA method from four donors. The immuneACCESS repertoire file appears here via TCRdb, limited to in-frame rearrangements. These files lack a portion of the clones; in checked studies, under half of the deficit traces to unresolved V genes, and the cause of the others is not known. V, J and clone size were drawn from that table, and D and trimming were deduced from the DNA. The sample data list millions of clones, and just over 90% of these were observed just once. Roughly 1.7% of the sample rests with the top ten.

The sequence was obtained from a man between 18 and 29 years old in good health. Some clones in this sample may be carry-over from other donors' samples. The sequence is built from TRBV9 and TRBJ1-2; 9 bases in between match TRBD1. Sample: naive CD8+ T cells from PBMCs. Read against the paper, the sample's cell subset or site label means: CD45RA+CCR7+. The nucleotides read TGTGCCAGCAGTGTATCCCTGGGGACAGGGACCCCGCACTATGGCTACACCTTC. The translation is CASSVSLGTGTPHYGYTF.